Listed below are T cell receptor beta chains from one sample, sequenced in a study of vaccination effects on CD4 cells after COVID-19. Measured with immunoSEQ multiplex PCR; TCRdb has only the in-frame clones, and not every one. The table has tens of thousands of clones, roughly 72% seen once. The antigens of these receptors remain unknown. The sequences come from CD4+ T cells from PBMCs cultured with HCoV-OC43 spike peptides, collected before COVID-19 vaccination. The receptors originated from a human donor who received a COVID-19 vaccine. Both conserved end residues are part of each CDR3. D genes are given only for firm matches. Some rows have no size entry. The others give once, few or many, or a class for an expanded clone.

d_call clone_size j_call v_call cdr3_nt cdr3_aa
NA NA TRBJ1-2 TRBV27 TGTGCCAGCTCTCTCGGCCGGGGGGTACTAACCGGCTACACCTTC CASSLGRGVLTGYTF
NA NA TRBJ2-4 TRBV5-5 TGTGCCAGCAGCCCATATCTTGTCGCCAAAAACATTCAGTACTTC CASSPYLVAKNIQYF
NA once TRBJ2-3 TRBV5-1 TGCGCCAGCAGCTTAGCCCACACAGATACGCAGTATTTT CASSLAHTDTQYF
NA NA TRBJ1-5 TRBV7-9 TGTGCCAGCAGCTTAGATGGGCAGGGAAATCAGCCCCAGCATTTT CASSLDGQGNQPQHF
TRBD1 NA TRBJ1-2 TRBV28 TGTGCCAGCAGCCCATGGACAGGGGGCGAGGGCTACACCTTC CASSPWTGGEGYTF
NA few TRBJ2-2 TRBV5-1 TGCGCCAGCGCGTTCGGGGCACTGGACACCGGGGAGCTGTTTTTT CASAFGALDTGELFF
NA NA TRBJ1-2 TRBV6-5 TGTGCCAGCACCGAGCGCTATGGCTACACCTTC CASTERYGYTF
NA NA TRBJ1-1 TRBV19 TGTGCCAGTAGTATAGGCGGCACCGTGAACACTGAAGCTTTCTTT CASSIGGTVNTEAFF
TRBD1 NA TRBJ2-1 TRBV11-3 TGTGCCAGCAGCTTAGGGCACAGGGGGAATGAGCAGTTCTTC CASSLGHRGNEQFF
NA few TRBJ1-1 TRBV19 TGTGCCAGTAGTATGTTCCTGAACACTGAAGCTTTCTTT CASSMFLNTEAFF
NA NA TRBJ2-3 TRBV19 TGTGCCAGTAGTCAGGGCCGCCAGAGTACGCAGTATTTT CASSQGRQSTQYF
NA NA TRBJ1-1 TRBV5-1 TGCGCCAGCAGCGGAAAGGACAGCTCCAGGGAAGCTTTCTTT CASSGKDSSREAFF
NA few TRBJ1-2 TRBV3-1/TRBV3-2 TGTGCCAGCAGCCAAGGGACGGCAGCCCTCTATGGCTACACCTTC CASSQGTAALYGYTF
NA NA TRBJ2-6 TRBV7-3 TGTGCCAGCAGCTTACTGTTTGGTGGGGCCAACGTCCTGACTTTC CASSLLFGGANVLTF
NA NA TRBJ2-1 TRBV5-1 TGCGCCAGCAGCCTTCTTCGGGCGTTAAGCTCCTACAATGAGCAGTTCTTC CASSLLRALSSYNEQFF
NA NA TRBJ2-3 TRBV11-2 TGTGCCAGCAGCTTAGAAGAGGGGGTAAGCACAGATACGCAGTATTTT CASSLEEGVSTDTQYF
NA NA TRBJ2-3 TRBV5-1 TGCGCCAGCAGCTTCGCCGGGGGCACAGATACGCAGTATTTT CASSFAGGTDTQYF
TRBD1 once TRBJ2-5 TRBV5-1 TGCGCCACCACCCCGACAGGGACGGAGACCCAGTACTTC CATTPTGTETQYF
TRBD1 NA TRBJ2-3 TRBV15 TGTGCCACCAGCAGGGAACAGGGGGAGAGCACAGATACGCAGTATTTT CATSREQGESTDTQYF
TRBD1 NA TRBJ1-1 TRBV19 TGTGCCAGTAGTACGCGGGACAGGGTAAGGCAAATGAACACTGAAGCTTTCTTT CASSTRDRVRQMNTEAFF
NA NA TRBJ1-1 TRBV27 TGTGCCAGCAGACAACCGGGACTGAGGACTGAAGCTTTCTTT CASRQPGLRTEAFF
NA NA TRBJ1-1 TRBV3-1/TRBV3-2 TGTGCCAGCAGCCAAGGGAACACTGAAGCTTTCTTT CASSQGNTEAFF
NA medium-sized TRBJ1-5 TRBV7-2 TGTGCCAGCAGCTTAGCGAGGACAATCAATCAGCCCCAGCATTTT CASSLARTINQPQHF
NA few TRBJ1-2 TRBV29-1 TGCAGCGTTGTGGGAGGAAGCCTCTATGGCTACACCTTC CSVVGGSLYGYTF
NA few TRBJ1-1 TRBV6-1 TGTGCCAGCAGTGAAGTGTTCGGGGAAGCTTTCTTT CASSEVFGEAFF
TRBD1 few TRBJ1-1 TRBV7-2 TGTGCCAGCAGCCCGGGACAGTTAGGAAACACTGAAGCTTTCTTT CASSPGQLGNTEAFF
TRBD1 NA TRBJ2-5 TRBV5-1 TGCGCCAGCAGCTTGCCCCGGGACAGGGGAATGGGGGAGACCCAGTACTTC CASSLPRDRGMGETQYF
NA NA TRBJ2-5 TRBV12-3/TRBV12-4 TGTGCCAGCTGTAGGGGTAACCAAGAGACCCAGTACTTC CASCRGNQETQYF
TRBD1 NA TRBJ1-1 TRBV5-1 TGCGCCAGCAGCCAGGGACAGACGAACACTGAAGCTTTCTTT CASSQGQTNTEAFF
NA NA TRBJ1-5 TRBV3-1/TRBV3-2 TGTGCCAGCAGCAGTCAGGGGCGGAATCAGCCCCAGCATTTT CASSSQGRNQPQHF
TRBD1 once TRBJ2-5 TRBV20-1 TGCAGTGCCAGTCCGGACAGGTTCCAAAAGACCCAGTACTTC CSASPDRFQKTQYF
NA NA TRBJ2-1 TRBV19 TGTGCCAGTAGTATAGGGGGACTCCTCAATGAGCAGTTCTTC CASSIGGLLNEQFF
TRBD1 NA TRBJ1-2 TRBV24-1 TGTGCCACCAGTGCCCGGGACAGCTTATCCTATGGCTACACCTTC CATSARDSLSYGYTF
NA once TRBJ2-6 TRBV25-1 TGTGCCAGCAGTGCACCGGGGACCCTTGGGGCCAACGTCCTGACTTTC CASSAPGTLGANVLTF
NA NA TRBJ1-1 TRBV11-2 TGTGCCAGCAGCACACAGGGGAACACTGAAGCTTTCTTT CASSTQGNTEAFF
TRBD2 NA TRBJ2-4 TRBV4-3 TGCGCCAGCAGCCAAGATCGCCTAGCGGGGGGAGGGGCCAAAAACATTCAGTACTTC CASSQDRLAGGGAKNIQYF
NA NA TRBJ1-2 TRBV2 TGTGCCAGCAGTGCCAGGGAGGACTATGGCTACACCTTC CASSAREDYGYTF
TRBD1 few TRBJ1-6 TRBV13 TGTGCCAGCAGCCGGCCGGGACAGGACGGAGACTCACCCCTCCACTTT CASSRPGQDGDSPLHF
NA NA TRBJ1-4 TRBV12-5 TGTGCTAGTGGCCCCCGGCCAGATGAAAAACTGTTTTTT CASGPRPDEKLFF
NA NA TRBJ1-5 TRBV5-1 TGCGCCAGCAGCTTGGACGGCAACAATCAGCCCCAGCATTTT CASSLDGNNQPQHF
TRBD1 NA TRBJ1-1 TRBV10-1 TGCGCCAGCAGTAAACAGGGGGAGGCCACTGAAGCTTTCTTT CASSKQGEATEAFF
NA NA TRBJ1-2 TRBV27 TGTGCCAGCAGTTTATCTGGGGGGCTGGGCTACACCTTC CASSLSGGLGYTF
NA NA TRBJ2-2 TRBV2 TGTGCCAGCAGAGCCTTAGATGTGGACACCGGGGAGCTGTTTTTT CASRALDVDTGELFF
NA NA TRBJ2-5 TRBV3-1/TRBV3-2 TGTGCCAGCAGCCAAGATCGGATAGGCGGGGAGACCCAGTACTTC CASSQDRIGGETQYF
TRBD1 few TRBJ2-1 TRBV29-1 TGCAGCGTTGAACCTGGGACAGGGGGCAGCTACAATGAGCAGTTCTTC CSVEPGTGGSYNEQFF
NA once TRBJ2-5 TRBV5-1 TGCGCCAGCAGCTTTCTCAGGACGGGAGAGACCCAGTACTTC CASSFLRTGETQYF
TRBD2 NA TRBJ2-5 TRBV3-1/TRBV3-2 TGTGCCAGCAGCCAGGCCGACCGAGCGGGGGGAAGGGGAGAGACCCAGTACTTC CASSQADRAGGRGETQYF
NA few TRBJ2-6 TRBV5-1 TGCGCCAGCAGCTTGGATATCTCTGGGGCCAACGTCCTGACTTTC CASSLDISGANVLTF
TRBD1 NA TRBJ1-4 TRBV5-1 TGCGCCAGCAGCTCCGGGACAGGGTATGAAAAACTGTTTTTT CASSSGTGYEKLFF
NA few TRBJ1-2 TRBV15 TGTGCCACCAGCGAGCGGTTTCGTAATGGCTACACCTTC CATSERFRNGYTF
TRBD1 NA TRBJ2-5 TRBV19 TGTGCCACCAAAGGTGGCAGGGGGCCTCAAGAGACCCAGTACTTC CATKGGRGPQETQYF
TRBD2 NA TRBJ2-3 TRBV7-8 TGTGCCAGCAGCGCCCGCGGGGGGAAGACAGATACGCAGTATTTT CASSARGGKTDTQYF
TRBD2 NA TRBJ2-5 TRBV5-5 TGTGCCAGCAGCCCCTCAGCGGGGGGTTACCAAGAGACCCAGTACTTC CASSPSAGGYQETQYF
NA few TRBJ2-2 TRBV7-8 TGTGCCAGCAGCACTACGAACACCGGGGAGCTGTTTTTT CASSTTNTGELFF
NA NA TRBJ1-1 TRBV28 TGTGCCAGCAGTTTGGCCGGGAGGGCTGAAGCTTTCTTT CASSLAGRAEAFF
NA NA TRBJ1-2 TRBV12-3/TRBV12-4 TGTGCCAGCAGTCCCGCAGGGCTATATGGCTACACCTTC CASSPAGLYGYTF
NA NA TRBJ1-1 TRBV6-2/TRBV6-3 TGTGCCAGCAGTTCCCATCCGGACATGACGACTGAAGCTTTCTTT CASSSHPDMTTEAFF
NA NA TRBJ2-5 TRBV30 TGTGCCTGGAGTGTCAGGGGGGGGCCCCGGAGGGGGCAAGAGACCCAGTACTTC CAWSVRGGPRRGQETQYF